A selection of T cell receptor beta chains follows, all from one sample in a study of T-cell memory formation after mild COVID-19. TCRdb itself ran the 5' RACE reads through MiXCR, one entry per CDR3 protein. Here the sample spans hundreds of thousands of distinct CDR3 sequences, just under 20% being singletons. Material for sequencing was PBMCs or a T cell subset sorted from them (not recorded which). These receptors all stem from a young man who had mild COVID-19 (a few samples of this study predate the infection). Cell type and time point are not known. Each CDR3 is given with its conserved first and last residue. D genes are given only for firm matches. Some rows have no size entry. The others give once, few or many, or a class for an expanded clone.

d_gene	v_gene	abundance	j_gene	CDR3aa	CDR3nt
TRBD1	TRBV12-3/TRBV12-4	NA	TRBJ1-1	CASTPTGGFGAFF	TGTGCCAGCACTCCGACAGGGGGCTTCGGGGCTTTCTTT
NA	TRBV7-3	few	TRBJ1-6	CASSQGSNSPLHF	TGTGCCAGCAGCCAAGGGTCCAATTCACCCCTCCACTTT
NA	TRBV6-5	few	TRBJ1-1	CASSYTGLGVTTEAFF	TGTGCCAGCAGTTACACAGGGTTGGGGGTGACCACTGAAGCTTTCTTT
NA	TRBV4-1	NA	TRBJ2-3	CASSPVRATSTDTQYF	TGCGCCAGCAGCCCCGTACGAGCAACTAGCACAGATACGCAGTATTTT
TRBD1	TRBV4-2	NA	TRBJ1-5	CASSPRRDRDNQPQHF	TGTGCCAGCAGCCCAAGGAGGGACAGGGACAATCAGCCCCAGCATTTT
NA	TRBV5-6	few	TRBJ1-3	CASSLGAAGNTIYF	TGTGCCAGCAGCTTGGGGGCCGCGGGAAACACCATATATTTT
NA	TRBV25-1	few	TRBJ1-6	CASSEGVYNSPLHF	TGTGCCAGCAGTGAGGGTGTGTATAATTCACCCCTCCACTTT
NA	TRBV11-1	NA	TRBJ2-2	CASSLAHNTGELFF	TGTGCCAGCAGCTTAGCGCATAACACCGGGGAGCTGTTTTTT
TRBD2	TRBV4-1	NA	TRBJ2-4	CASSQDSSGYGKNIQYF	TGCGCCAGCAGCCAAGACTCTAGCGGCTATGGCAAAAACATTCAGTACTTC
NA	TRBV7-9	NA	TRBJ1-1	CASSPPGSRTEAFF	TGTGCCAGCAGCCCCCCCGGAAGTAGAACTGAAGCTTTCTTT
NA	TRBV5-5	few	TRBJ1-6	CASSEQGPPDSPLHF	TGTGCCAGCAGCGAACAAGGACCCCCAGATTCACCCCTCCACTTT
TRBD1	TRBV2	NA	TRBJ2-7	CASSPRDSPYEQYF	TGTGCCAGCAGCCCCCGGGACAGCCCCTACGAGCAGTACTTC
NA	TRBV7-9	NA	TRBJ2-3	CASSLAGRDTQYF	TGTGCCAGCAGCTTAGCGGGTAGAGATACGCAGTATTTT
NA	TRBV11-2	few	TRBJ2-3	CASLQGYLADTQYF	TGTGCCAGTTTACAGGGTTACTTGGCAGATACGCAGTATTTT
NA	TRBV5-8	NA	TRBJ1-6	CASSASGVHF	TGTGCCAGCAGCGCCTCCGGGGTCCACTTT
NA	TRBV28	few	TRBJ2-5	CASSFKRPGQETQYF	TGTGCCAGCAGTTTTAAGCGTCCAGGGCAAGAGACCCAGTACTTC
NA	TRBV15	many	TRBJ2-1	CATRGMEEQFF	TGTGCCACCAGGGGCATGGAAGAGCAGTTCTTC
NA	TRBV29-1	NA	TRBJ2-6	CSVESGTGANVLTF	TGCAGCGTTGAATCGGGGACTGGGGCCAACGTCCTGACTTTC
NA	TRBV9	many	TRBJ1-2	CASSPGGRGGDGYTF	TGTGCCAGCAGCCCCGGTGGTAGGGGCGGCGATGGCTACACCTTC
TRBD1	TRBV18	few	TRBJ2-5	CASSHGTGGETQYF	TGTGCCAGCTCTCACGGGACAGGGGGAGAGACCCAGTACTTC
NA	TRBV4-3	NA	TRBJ2-2	CASSQDRGWTGELFF	TGCGCCAGCAGCCAAGACAGGGGATGGACCGGGGAGCTGTTTTTT
NA	TRBV4-2	few	TRBJ2-3	CASSQGGLGMDTQYF	TGTGCCAGCAGCCAGGGAGGACTGGGTATGGATACGCAGTATTTT
NA	TRBV5-1	NA	TRBJ1-2	CASSLAGQGNYGYTF	TGCGCCAGCAGCTTGGCCGGGCAGGGGAACTATGGCTACACCTTC
NA	TRBV5-5	few	TRBJ2-7	CASSGWPGRYEQYF	TGTGCCAGCAGCGGTTGGCCAGGTCGATACGAGCAGTACTTC
TRBD1	TRBV29-1	few	TRBJ2-3	CSVEGQGRDTQYF	TGCAGCGTTGAAGGACAGGGGAGGGATACGCAGTATTTT
TRBD1	TRBV4-3	few	TRBJ1-1	CASSQRTGRTEAFF	TGCGCCAGCAGCCAAAGGACAGGGCGAACTGAAGCTTTCTTT
TRBD1	TRBV3-1	few	TRBJ2-2	CASSPLDRDTGELFF	TGTGCCAGCAGCCCCTTAGACAGGGACACCGGGGAGCTGTTTTTT
NA	TRBV5-1	few	TRBJ1-4	CASSSDSTNEKLFF	TGCGCCAGCAGCTCGGACAGCACTAATGAAAAACTGTTTTTT
NA	TRBV11-2	few	TRBJ1-2	CASSLDLGPESYTF	TGTGCCAGCAGCTTAGATCTTGGTCCGGAGAGCTACACCTTC
NA	TRBV12-3/TRBV12-4	NA	TRBJ2-2	CASSLLGPGELFF	TGTGCCAGCAGTTTATTGGGTCCCGGGGAGCTGTTTTTT
NA	TRBV6-1	NA	TRBJ2-2	CASMLGPAEGELFF	TGTGCCAGCATGTTAGGACCTGCTGAAGGGGAGCTGTTTTTT
NA	TRBV15	NA	TRBJ1-5	CATSRDRPNQPQHF	TGTGCCACCAGCAGAGATCGGCCTAATCAGCCCCAGCATTTT
TRBD1	TRBV6-5	few	TRBJ2-7	CASSRGQGNYEQYF	TGTGCCAGCAGTCGTGGACAGGGGAACTACGAGCAGTACTTC
NA	TRBV20-1	few	TRBJ2-2	CSALQGSPNTGELFF	TGCAGTGCTTTACAGGGATCCCCAAACACCGGGGAGCTGTTTTTT
NA	TRBV25-1	NA	TRBJ2-1	CASSRGRGNEQFF	TGTGCCAGCAGTCGGGGGCGAGGCAATGAGCAGTTCTTC
TRBD1	TRBV3-1	NA	TRBJ2-2	CASSRDRTELFF	TGTGCCAGCAGCCGGGACAGGACGGAGCTGTTTTTT
TRBD1	TRBV7-3	few	TRBJ2-7	CASSAQGGSEQYF	TGTGCCAGCAGCGCACAGGGGGGAAGCGAGCAGTACTTC
NA	TRBV29-1	few	TRBJ2-7	CSAGDSSYEQYF	TGCAGCGCCGGAGACAGCTCCTACGAGCAGTACTTC
TRBD2	TRBV7-2	NA	TRBJ2-3	CASSFLSSGGRSDTQYF	TGTGCCAGCAGCTTCCTCTCCAGCGGGGGAAGGTCAGATACGCAGTATTTT
NA	TRBV6-5	NA	TRBJ1-3	CASSKGNPDGFSGNTIYF	TGTGCCAGCAGTAAAGGGAACCCGGACGGCTTCTCTGGAAACACCATATATTTT
NA	TRBV18	few	TRBJ1-2	CASSVRQSRRFNGYTF	TGTGCCAGCTCAGTCAGACAGTCCAGACGGTTCAATGGCTACACCTTC
TRBD2	TRBV7-2	few	TRBJ2-2	CASSFPSSGANTGELFF	TGTGCCAGCAGCTTTCCCTCTAGCGGGGCGAACACCGGGGAGCTGTTTTTT
NA	TRBV5-1	few	TRBJ2-2	CASSWEANTGELFF	TGCGCCAGCAGCTGGGAGGCGAACACCGGGGAGCTGTTTTTT
NA	TRBV13	NA	TRBJ2-5	CASSADTRKTQYF	TGTGCCAGCAGCGCCGACACTAGGAAGACCCAGTACTTC
NA	TRBV30	NA	TRBJ2-2	CAWSVFGELFF	TGTGCCTGGAGTGTATTTGGGGAGCTGTTTTTT
TRBD1	TRBV28	few	TRBJ1-3	CASSDRGLSGNTIYF	TGTGCCAGCAGTGACAGGGGGCTCTCTGGAAACACCATATATTTT
NA	TRBV7-9	NA	TRBJ2-3	CASSPRSMIEGGADTQYF	TGTGCCAGCAGCCCAAGGAGCATGATAGAAGGAGGAGCAGATACGCAGTATTTT
NA	TRBV7-9	few	TRBJ1-2	CASSLDSTGPSF	TGTGCCAGCAGCTTAGATTCTACAGGCCCATCCTTC
NA	TRBV7-2	few	TRBJ1-1	CASSLGRSFTEAFF	TGTGCCAGCAGCTTAGGGCGTTCCTTCACTGAAGCTTTCTTT
NA	TRBV5-1	few	TRBJ1-5	CAKRLSVSGQPQHF	TGCGCCAAAAGACTCTCAGTATCCGGACAGCCCCAGCATTTT
TRBD2	TRBV15	few	TRBJ2-7	CATSGRLAGTYEQYF	TGTGCCACCAGCGGACGACTAGCGGGTACCTACGAGCAGTACTTC
NA	TRBV6-2/TRBV6-3	few	TRBJ1-2	CASTDVVDYGYTF	TGTGCCAGCACCGACGTGGTGGACTATGGCTACACCTTC